The clone carrying this T cell receptor (beta chain) was picked up many times. The data belong to a study of regulatory T cells in long-lasting Graves disease. As for the study in general: Antithyroid drug use was under 3 months in newly diagnosed Graves' patients.

Germline assignment: CDR1 WSHSY and CDR2 SAAADI. The CDR3 loop spans 13 amino acids. Trimming removed 0 bases from V and 4 bases from J, with 7 bases in between. The time point was: newly diagnosed GD, antithyroid drugs for less than 3 months. RNA isolated from PBMCs was used to make the TCR library. Researchers made TCR beta libraries by using iRepertoire HTBI primers and running Arm-PCR on CDR3 regions. TCRdb reanalysed the multiplex PCR reads using MiXCR and keeps one entry per CDR3 protein. The table records fewer than 550,000 distinct CDR3 sequences, 15% to 20% of them present only once. These data also featured in a second study, about T cells in Graves' hyperthyroidism and ophthalmopathy. In that study: A model of 13 V-J features distinguished ophthalmopathy from stable hyperthyroidism. Ophthalmopathy prediction by the model preceded onset by a median about 6 months.

The material sequenced was peripheral blood mononuclear cells (PBMCs), taken at new diagnosis, from a patient treated with antithyroid drugs. The chain recombines TRBV10-2 with TRBJ2-7; D is ambiguous. This TCR came from a woman aged 40-60 years with Graves disease. In DNA form, the CDR3 reads TGCGCCAGCAGTGAGTCCGGCGCGTACGAGCAGTACTTC. Protein sequence: CASSESGAYEQYF.